Sequencing of this T cell receptor beta chain was carried out in a study of blood T cell repertoires in COVID-19. Measured with immunoSEQ multiplex PCR; TCRdb has only the in-frame clones, and not every one. This sample has some 350,000 clones, with about 90% found just once. V trimming: 5 bases; J trimming: 3 bases; junction bases outside the gene matches: 5. This CDR3 is 15 amino acids long. Per the germline V gene, CDR1 is SGHTA and CDR2 is FQGNSA. Donors in Cohort 3 who had recovered were those with two negative PCRs, healthcare professional clearance, or resolution of their symptoms. The chain recombines TRBV7-2 with TRBJ2-1; 9 bases line up with TRBD2. This receptor was identified in a woman in her 30s who had recovered from COVID-19. Sequenced: PBMCs or T cells enriched from blood (not recorded which). The CDR3, as DNA: TGTGCCAGCAGCGAAGGCGGGGGGGTCTACAATGAGCAGTTCTTC. It encodes CASSEGGGVYNEQFF.